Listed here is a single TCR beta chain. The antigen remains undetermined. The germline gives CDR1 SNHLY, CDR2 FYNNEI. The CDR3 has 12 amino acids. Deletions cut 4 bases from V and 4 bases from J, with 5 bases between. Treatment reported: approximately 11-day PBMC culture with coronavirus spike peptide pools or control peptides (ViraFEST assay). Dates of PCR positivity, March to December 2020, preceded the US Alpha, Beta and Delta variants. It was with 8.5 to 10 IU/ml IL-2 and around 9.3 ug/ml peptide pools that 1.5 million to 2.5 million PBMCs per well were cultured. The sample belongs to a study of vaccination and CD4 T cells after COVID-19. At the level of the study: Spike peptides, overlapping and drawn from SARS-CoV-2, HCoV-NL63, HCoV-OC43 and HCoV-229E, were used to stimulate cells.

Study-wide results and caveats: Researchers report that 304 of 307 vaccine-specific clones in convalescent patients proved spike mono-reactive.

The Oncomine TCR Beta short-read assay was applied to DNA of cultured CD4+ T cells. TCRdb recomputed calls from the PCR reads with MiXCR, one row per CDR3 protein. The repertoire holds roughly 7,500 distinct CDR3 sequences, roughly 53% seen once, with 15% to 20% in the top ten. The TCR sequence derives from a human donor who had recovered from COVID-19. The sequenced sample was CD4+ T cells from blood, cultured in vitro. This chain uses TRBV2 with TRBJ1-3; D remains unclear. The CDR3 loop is CASSGGGNTIYF. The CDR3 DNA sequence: TGTGCCAGCAGTGGCGGGGGAAACACCATATATTTT.